These 11 T cell receptor beta chains came from one sample sequenced in a study of cytomegalovirus exposure and HLA in healthy donors. The PCR made use of 60 Vbeta and 13 Jbeta primers. The repertoire was sequenced with immunoSEQ multiplex PCR; TCRdb's copy has only in-frame clones and lacks some. The table includes some 150,000 clones, around nine tenths detected once. Specimen: PBMCs. The receptors stem from a woman aged 30 to 39 in good health and CMV-seronegative.

The chain couples TRBV4-3 to TRBJ2-5, with a possible D match to TRBD2 (7 bases). The J call may be incorrect, as the DNA end agrees better with TRBJ2-7. Per germline, CDR1 LGHNA and CDR2 YSLEER. The CDR3 extends over 17 amino acids. Written as DNA, the CDR3 is TGCGCCAGCAGCCTTCCCGCGGGGGCCTGTCTGGTTTACGAGCAGTACTTC. It encodes CASSLPAGACLVYEQYF.

The chain combines TRBV4-3 with TRBJ2-5, with a possible D match to TRBD2 (11 bases). There are 22 residues in the CDR3. CDR1 and CDR2 (germline): LGHNA, YSLEER. The ends were cut back, 1 base at V and 3 bases at J, with 33 bases in the middle. The CDR3 is CASSQGPRQGASGGLEKETQYF. The CDR3 DNA follows: TGCGCCAGCAGCCAAGGCCCACGACAGGGGGCTAGCGGGGGGCTGGAAAAAGAGACCCAGTACTTC.

This sequence joins TRBV19 and TRBJ2-7; 9 bases agree with TRBD2. CDR3 size: 15 residues. After removal of 2 bases from V and 0 bases from J, the junction contained 2 bases not matched to a gene. Germline loops: CDR1 LNHDA, CDR2 SQIVND (reference sequence). Written as DNA, the CDR3 is TGTGCCAGTAGTATACAGACTAGCGGCTCCTACGAGCAGTACTTC. Its protein product is CASSIQTSGSYEQYF.

J is TRBJ1-1 and V is TRBV19; weak D call: TRBD1 (5 bases). The germline V gene has CDR1 LNHDA and CDR2 SQIVND (reference sequence). This CDR3 has 13 amino acids. V lost 6 bases to trimming and J lost 2 bases, with 10 bases between them. The CDR3 coding sequence is TGTGCCAGTAGCGGGGGACTTAACACTGAAGCTTTCTTT. Translating gives CASSGGLNTEAFF.

The chain joins TRBV5-4 to TRBJ2-7, with TRBD1 as a possible D gene (6 bases). The CDR3 covers 15 residues. Germline V lookup: CDR1 SGHNT, CDR2 YYREEE (reference sequence). V lost 3 bases and J 2 bases, leaving 15 bases between the germline ends. DNA for the CDR3: TGTGCCAGCAGCTGGGGGACACTGGCCACCTACGAGCAGTACTTC. It encodes CASSWGTLATYEQYF.

The CDR3 region has the DNA TGTGCCAGCAGTTTCGAGGGTTACACCTACGAGCAGTACTTC. Its translation: CASSFEGYTYEQYF. The chain recombines TRBV5-4 with TRBJ2-7, with D maybe TRBD2 (5 bases). The length of the CDR3 is 14 residues. The V end lost 5 bases, the J end lost 2 bases, and 14 bases lay between the germline ends. Germline values: CDR1 SGHNT, CDR2 YYREEE (reference sequence).

This chain uses TRBV7-6 with TRBJ2-1, with 10 positions matching TRBD2. In germline, CDR1 is SGHVS, CDR2 FNYEAQ. The CDR3 is 16 amino acids. Trimming removed 4 bases from V and 8 bases from J; junction bases left unmatched: 11. The CDR3 sequence: CASSSIAGGHKDEQFF. CDR3 nucleotides: TGTGCCAGCAGCTCCATAGCGGGAGGACACAAAGATGAGCAGTTCTTC.

In DNA form, the CDR3 reads TGTGCCAGCAGCCCTATAGCTCAGGGTTCACCCCTCCACTTT. Amino acids: CASSPIAQGSPLHF. The chain carries TRBV11-2 and TRBJ1-6, with D possibly TRBD1 on 5 matching bases. V was clipped by 5 bases and J by 9 bases, with 14 bases between them. The CDR3 spans 14 residues. Germline CDR1 and CDR2: SGHAT and FQNNGV.

This clone showed up just a few times. The V gene is TRBV4-3, the J gene TRBJ2-1; the D gene is possibly TRBD1 (6 bases). CDR3 length equals 15 residues. Between the trimmed V and J ends, which lost 1 base and 4 bases, there was a span of 11 bases. Per germline, CDR1 LGHNA and CDR2 YSLEER. CDR3 sequence reads: CASSQGAGDYNEQFF. The DNA of the CDR3 is TGCGCCAGCAGCCAAGGAGCAGGGGATTACAATGAGCAGTTCTTC.

This chain joins TRBV30 and TRBJ2-3; D gene unclear. In germline, CDR1 is GTSNPN, CDR2 SVGIG (reference sequence). This CDR3 comprises 14 residues. The V end was cut by 5 bases, the J end by 2 bases, with 14 bases between. CDR3 sequence: CAWLVRGLTDTQYF. CDR3 in DNA: TGTGCCTGGTTGGTCCGTGGCCTCACAGATACGCAGTATTTT.

V and J are TRBV11-3 and TRBJ1-1; TRBD1 might be the D (6 bases). From germline, CDR1 is SGHNT and CDR2 YENEEA. This CDR3 comprises 12 residues. Trimming left V 6 bases short and J 12 bases short, with 17 bases between. Here the CDR3 reads CASSSGGGAPFF. CDR3 bases: TGTGCCAGCAGTTCCGGCGGGGGGGCGCCTTTCTTT. Full variable domain (remainder filled in from reference TRBV11-3 and TRBJ1-1): EAGVVQSPRYKIIEKKQPVAFWCNPISGHNTLYWYLQNLGQGPELLIRYENEEAVDDSQLPKDRFSAERLKGVDSTLKIQPAELGDSAVYLCASSSGGGAPFFGQGTRLTVV.